These T cell receptor beta chains were read from a single sample in a study of CD8+ T cells in alopecia areata. Using immunoSEQ multiplex PCR, the repertoire was profiled, and TCRdb retains in-frame clones only, with some absent. The sample lists about 210,000 clones, 40% to 55% seen once, with about 2.4% in the top ten. The sample here was CD4+ T cells sorted from blood, taken at roughly week 38, from a patient treated with tofacitinib. The receptors shown here come from a human donor with alopecia areata. CDR3s leave out the opening cysteine and the closing phenylalanine or tryptophan.

j_call v_call cdr3_aa
TRBJ1-1 TRBV2 ASSGAMNTEAF
TRBJ1-2 TRBV27 ASSFRSNYGYT
TRBJ2-3 TRBV28 ASSPRAVPQY
TRBJ2-3 TRBV29-1 SVTWRMDTDTQY
TRBJ1-2 TRBV27 ASSLGDSYGYT
TRBJ1-1 TRBV14 ASSWGLNTEAF
TRBJ2-1 TRBV27 ASRLGRDYNEQF
TRBJ2-1 TRBV5-1 ASSLDVGGDNEQF
TRBJ2-1 TRBV6-4 ASSVGAGWDNEQF
TRBJ2-3 TRBV2 ASSSLGPRVDTQY
TRBJ1-6 TRBV11-2 ASSRDRPRGSPLH
TRBJ2-3 TRBV18 ASSPTSSTDTQY
TRBJ1-4 TRBV2 ASSAGQGYVNDEKLF
TRBJ2-7 TRBV18 ASSPPGRGYEQY
TRBJ2-5 TRBV30 AWSVGTRETQY
TRBJ1-5 TRBV30 AWSGQGAGQPQH
TRBJ2-3 TRBV11-2 ASTRGLSGRGPDTQY
TRBJ1-5 TRBV6-1 ASSEQNRGNQPQH
TRBJ2-2 TRBV7-3 ASRRTGSFAGELF
TRBJ1-2 TRBV29-1 SVESQEGRYGYT
TRBJ2-3 TRBV28 ASSLSSRTDTQY
TRBJ2-2 TRBV11-1 AAPGGDTGELF
TRBJ2-3 TRBV10-3 AISGRGPTDTQY
TRBJ2-2 TRBV25-1 ASSGTRGPLTGELF
TRBJ2-6 TRBV28 ASSSFRVAGANVLT
TRBJ2-1 TRBV7-3 ASSRGTSGNSGNEQF
TRBJ2-4 TRBV18 ASSPDGTSGSGNIQY
TRBJ2-7 TRBV29-1 SVEGGVGDSAYEQY
TRBJ2-5 TRBV7-2 ASSTLGTSGETQY
TRBJ2-7 TRBV6-5 ASSASGYEQY
TRBJ1-5 TRBV30 AWSADPGRYNQPQH
TRBJ2-1 TRBV5-1 ASGTGYNEQF
TRBJ2-3 TRBV4-1 ASSQRLAAGGTDTQY
TRBJ1-1 TRBV28 ASSLRSTYTEAF
TRBJ1-2 TRBV5-6 ASSLIRDTTYGYT
TRBJ1-2 TRBV28 ASSPGQNYGYT
TRBJ1-4 TRBV30 AWSPRRRGEKLF
TRBJ2-3 TRBV4-1 ASSRSGDWKSTDTQY
TRBJ2-7 TRBV7-2 ASSVGTEGSYEQY
TRBJ1-4 TRBV6-1 ATLDRDNEKLF
TRBJ2-5 TRBV6-5 ASTRGSSGEETQY
TRBJ1-2 TRBV2 ASSDARAALGYT
TRBJ1-4 TRBV29-1 SVGTGAGGEKLF
TRBJ2-7 TRBV7-9 ASSKTPYQGISYEQY